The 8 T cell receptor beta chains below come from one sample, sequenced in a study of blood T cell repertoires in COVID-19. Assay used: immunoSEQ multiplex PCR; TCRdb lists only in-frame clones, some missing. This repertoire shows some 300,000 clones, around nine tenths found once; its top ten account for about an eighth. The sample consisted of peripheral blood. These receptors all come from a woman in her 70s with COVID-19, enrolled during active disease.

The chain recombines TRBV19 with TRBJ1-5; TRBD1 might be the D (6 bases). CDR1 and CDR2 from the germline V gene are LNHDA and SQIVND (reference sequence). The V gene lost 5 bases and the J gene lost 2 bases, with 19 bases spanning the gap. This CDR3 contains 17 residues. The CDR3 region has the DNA TGTGCCAGTAGTTTTTCCCGGGACAACATGGGCAATCAGCCCCAGCATTTT. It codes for CASSFSRDNMGNQPQHF.

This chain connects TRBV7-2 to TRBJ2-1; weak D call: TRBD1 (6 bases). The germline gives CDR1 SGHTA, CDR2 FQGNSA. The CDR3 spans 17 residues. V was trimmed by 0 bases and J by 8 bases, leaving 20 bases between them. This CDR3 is CASSLARRDKKWDEQFF. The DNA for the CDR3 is TGTGCCAGCAGCTTAGCGCGCCGGGACAAAAAATGGGATGAGCAGTTCTTC.

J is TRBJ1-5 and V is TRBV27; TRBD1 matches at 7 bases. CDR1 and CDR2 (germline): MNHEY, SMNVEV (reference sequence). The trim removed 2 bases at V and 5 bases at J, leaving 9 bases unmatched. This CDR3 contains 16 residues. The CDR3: CASSLGDRATDQPQHF. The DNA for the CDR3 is TGTGCCAGCAGTTTAGGAGACAGGGCAACTGATCAGCCCCAGCATTTT.

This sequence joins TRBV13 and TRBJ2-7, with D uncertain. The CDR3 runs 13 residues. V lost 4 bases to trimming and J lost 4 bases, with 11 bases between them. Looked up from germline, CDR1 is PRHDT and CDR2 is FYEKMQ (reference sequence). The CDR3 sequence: CASSSRRVYEQYF. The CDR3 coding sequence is TGTGCCAGCAGCTCCCGCCGGGTGTACGAGCAGTACTTC. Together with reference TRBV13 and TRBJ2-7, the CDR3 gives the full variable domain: AAGVIQSPRHLIKEKRETATLKCYPIPRHDTVYWYQQGPGQDPQFLISFYEKMQSDKGSIPDRFSAQQFSDYHSELNMSSLELGDSALYFCASSSRRVYEQYFGPGTRLTVT.

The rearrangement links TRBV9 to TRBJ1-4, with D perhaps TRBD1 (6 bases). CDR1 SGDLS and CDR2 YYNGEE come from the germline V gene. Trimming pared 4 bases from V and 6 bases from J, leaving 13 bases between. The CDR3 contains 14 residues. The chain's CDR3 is CASSPRTADEKLFF. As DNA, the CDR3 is TGTGCCAGCAGCCCCAGGACAGCTGATGAAAAACTGTTTTTT.

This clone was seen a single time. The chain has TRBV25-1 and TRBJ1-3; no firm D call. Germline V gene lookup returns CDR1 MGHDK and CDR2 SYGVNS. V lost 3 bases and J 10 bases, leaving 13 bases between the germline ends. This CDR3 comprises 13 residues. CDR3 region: CASSDWPEGTIYF. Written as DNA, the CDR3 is TGTGCCAGCAGTGACTGGCCCGAGGGTACCATATATTTT.

The CDR3 loop reads CATSDSSGGAFHEQFF. CDR3 DNA sequence: TGTGCCACCAGTGACTCGAGCGGGGGGGCGTTCCATGAGCAGTTCTTC. V and J are TRBV24-1 and TRBJ2-1; 10 nucleotides line up with TRBD2. Germline-derived CDR1 and CDR2 are KGHDR and SFDVKD. The CDR3 is made up of 16 amino acids. V was pared by 4 bases and J by 8 bases, with 10 bases of the junction left unmatched.

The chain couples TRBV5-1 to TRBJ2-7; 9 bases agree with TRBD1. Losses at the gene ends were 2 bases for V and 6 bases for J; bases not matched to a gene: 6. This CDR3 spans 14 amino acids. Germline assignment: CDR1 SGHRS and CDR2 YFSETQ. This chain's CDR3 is CASSFTQTGGEQYF. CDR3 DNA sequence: TGCGCCAGCAGCTTTACTCAGACAGGGGGCGAGCAGTACTTC.